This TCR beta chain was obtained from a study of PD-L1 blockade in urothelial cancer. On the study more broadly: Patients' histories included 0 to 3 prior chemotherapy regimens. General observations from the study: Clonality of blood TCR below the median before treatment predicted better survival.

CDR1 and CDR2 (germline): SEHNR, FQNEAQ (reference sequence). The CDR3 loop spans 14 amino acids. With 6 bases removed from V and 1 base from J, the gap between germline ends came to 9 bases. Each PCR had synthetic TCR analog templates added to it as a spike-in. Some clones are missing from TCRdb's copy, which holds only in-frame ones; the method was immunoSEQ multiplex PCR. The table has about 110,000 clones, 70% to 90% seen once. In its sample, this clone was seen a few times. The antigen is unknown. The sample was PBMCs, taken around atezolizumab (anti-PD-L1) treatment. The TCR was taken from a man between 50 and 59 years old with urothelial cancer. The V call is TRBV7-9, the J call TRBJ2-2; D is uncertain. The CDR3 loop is CASRGPQNTGELFF. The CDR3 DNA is TGTGCCAGCAGGGGCCCCCAGAACACCGGGGAGCTGTTTTTT.